Sequencing of this TCR beta chain was carried out in a study of blood T cell repertoires in COVID-19. Study overall: COVID-19 samples, acute and convalescent, were from the United States, Italy and Spain.

Germline-derived CDR1 and CDR2 are SEHNR and FQNEAQ (reference sequence). The CDR3 covers 14 residues. V was clipped by 5 bases and J by 5 bases; unmatched bases: 5. The table came from immunoSEQ multiplex PCR; TCRdb's copy has only in-frame clones and leaves some out. This table has about 160,000 clones, roughly 80% appearing once. The V call is TRBV7-9, the J call TRBJ2-1, with TRBD1 matching 8 bases. Sequencing input: peripheral blood. This clonotype was sampled from a man aged 65 to 85 with acute or convalescent COVID-19. Here the CDR3 reads CASSIGTGDNEQFF. The CDR3 nucleotides read TGTGCCAGCAGCATCGGGACAGGCGACAATGAGCAGTTCTTC.